Here is one TCR beta chain with its context. Here immunoSEQ multiplex PCR was the method, and the copy in TCRdb shows in-frame clones only, minus some. The data show tens of thousands of clones, with approximately 89% seen just once and 4.5% to 6% held by the top ten. These data belong to a study of blood T cell repertoires in COVID-19. At the level of the study: From T cells, B-cell-depleted T cells, or PBMCs came the material, which was cDNA or gDNA.

CDR1 is MGHRA, CDR2 YSYEKL, per germline. After removal of 2 bases from V and 6 bases from J, the junction contained 4 bases not matched to a gene. The CDR3 consists of 16 residues. This TCR was recovered from a man aged 45-60 years with active or convalescent COVID-19. The specimen sequenced was peripheral blood. The chain employs TRBV4-1 and TRBJ2-2; 12 positions match TRBD2. Here the CDR3 reads CASSQPTSGGSGELFF. For the CDR3, the DNA is TGCGCCAGCAGCCAACCCACTAGCGGGGGGTCCGGGGAGCTGTTTTTT.